This TCR beta chain was captured in a study of vaccination and CD4 T cells after COVID-19. Trimming cost V 3 bases and J 5 bases, with 2 bases left between them. CDR1 is SNHLY and CDR2 is FYNNEI in the germline V gene. The CDR3 is 12 amino acids. Whole-study findings and limits: Spike mono-reactivity marked 304 of 307 vaccine-specific clones in convalescent patients.

Time point meaning: late sampling 161 to 241 days after vaccination in a few convalescent patients. Treatment denoted: roughly 10-day PBMC culture with coronavirus spike peptide pools or control peptides (ViraFEST assay). For this clonotype: Antigen unknown.

Oncomine TCR Beta short-read sequencing was applied to DNA from cultured CD4+ T cells. Genomic DNA was drawn out of CD4+ T cells grown in culture. TCRdb processed the PCR reads anew with MiXCR; each CDR3 protein has one entry. The sample has around 25,000 distinct CDR3 sequences, roughly 40% seen once. The chain employs TRBV2 and TRBJ1-6; no clear D. The clonotype comes from a human donor who had recovered from COVID-19. The sequenced sample was CD4+ T cells from blood, cultured in vitro, obtained about 7 months after SARS-CoV-2 vaccination. DNA for the CDR3: TGTGCCAGCAGTGACGATAATTCACCCCTCCACTTT. As protein: CASSDDNSPLHF.